This is a list of T cell receptor beta chains from one sample in a study of cytomegalovirus exposure and HLA in healthy donors. Sequencing used immunoSEQ multiplex PCR; TCRdb keeps in-frame clones, though not all of them. The sample has 150,000 to 200,000 clones, approximately 80% seen once. Sample: PBMCs. These receptors were collected from a young man in good health and CMV-seropositive. Both conserved end residues are part of each CDR3. A row's size may be missing; if present it is once, few, many or a size class.

cdr3_length v_call clone_size cdr3_aa
14 TRBV7-3 - CASSEQGANYGYTF
16 TRBV4-1 - CASRGGVGLDTGELFF
14 TRBV7-9 - CASSLQGKNTEAFF
16 TRBV6-1 - CASSEGTGAGQGKAFF
15 TRBV9 - CASSVVGGGRNEQFF
12 TRBV29-1 - CSGDGGMDGYTF
16 TRBV7-9 - CASSFLLAELLYGYTF
18 TRBV11-2 - CASSLGETVSLYNSPLHF
14 TRBV14 - CASSQGVRSSRAFF
13 TRBV7-9 - CASSPTNTGELFF
14 TRBV6-5 - CASSWDRGWYGYTF
14 TRBV9 - CASSVAGGTYEQYF
12 TRBV7-9 - CASSLVANEQYF
15 TRBV7-2 - CASRGGAQGNYGYTF
15 TRBV5-1 - CASSYRDRGGNEQYF
15 TRBV7-9 - CASSWAELAGETQYF
11 TRBV19 - CASSNGAIQYF
15 TRBV7-2 once CASSWNRVGGYGYTF
16 TRBV5-6 - CASSFPSGTGGNEQFF
13 TRBV6-5 - CASRDSSTDTQYF
14 TRBV25-1 once CASLPGQSYNEQFF
14 TRBV7-9 - CASSPGQGGDTQYF
14 TRBV15 once CATSRWGGNQPQHF
15 TRBV19 - CASSYRGNSNQPQHF
15 TRBV7-2 once CASSFGTGDRYGYTF
13 TRBV19 - CATQTGYGYEQYF
16 TRBV7-2 - CASSLGPPGTNYGYTF
15 TRBV7-9 few CASSSTGDSNQPQHF
12 TRBV5-1 - CASSLREGKAFF
17 TRBV6-4 - CASSDNQRGGSYNEQFF
18 TRBV1 - CTSSRGPYTRGLGQPQHF
17 TRBV18 - CASSPRKGVGTNYGYTF
14 TRBV6-4 - CASSDSGSQETQYF
13 TRBV29-1 - CSVGQGEDQPQHF
18 TRBV4-2 - CASSQGQSSGFLTDTQYF
14 TRBV6-1 medium-sized CAMKWGPDTGELFF
17 TRBV7-7 - CASSPIQGTSYPDTQYF
15 TRBV4-1 - CASSPGQGTGNTIYF
13 TRBV29-1 - CSVVAGGSFGYTF
15 TRBV6-6 - CASQLQGALIDEQYF
15 TRBV5-6 - CASSVWGGGTDTQYF
14 TRBV29-1 - CSVEDRVLGGEAFF
15 TRBV19 - CASSINSAGYQPQHF
17 TRBV7-2 - CASSLRFRSSGANVLTF
14 TRBV6-5 - CASRGQDLAVEQYF
16 TRBV7-2 few CASTPWTSGGNYEQYF
16 TRBV11-2 - CASSSGGYRVQETQYF
17 TRBV7-9 - CASSLASGGILYNEQFF
13 TRBV27 once CASTWGIDYEQYF
16 TRBV5-4 - CASSARYRGLLDTQYF
16 TRBV19 once CASSIRGPTGDSPLHF
13 TRBV2 - CASLPAGLPRAFF